This TCR beta chain is from a study of blood T cell repertoires in COVID-19. Only in-frame clones appear in the TCRdb table, and some are missing; sequencing was by immunoSEQ multiplex PCR. The data hold about 240,000 clones, with more than 85% observed a single time. CDR3 length: 17 residues. Germline CDR1 is SGHDT and CDR2 is YYEEEE. V lost 4 bases and J 5 bases, leaving 22 bases between the germline ends. This clone was recorded only once. Recovery meant two consecutive negative NP/OP PCR tests, professional clearance, or resolved symptoms. Sequencing used PBMCs or T cells enriched from blood (not recorded which). This sequence joins TRBV5-6 and TRBJ1-5; a possible D gene is TRBD1 (5 bases). The clonotype comes from a woman aged 25 to 39 who had recovered from COVID-19. The CDR3 DNA reads as TGTGCCAGCAGCCTGGGGAAGGGGAGGTCAGGTTATCAGCCCCAGCATTTT. Protein sequence: CASSLGKGRSGYQPQHF. The whole variable domain, remainder taken from reference TRBV5-6 and TRBJ1-5, is DAGVTQSPTHLIKTRGQQVTLRCSPKSGHDTVSWYQQALGQGPQFIFQYYEEEERQRGNFPDRFSGHQFPNYSSELNVNALLLGDSALYLCASSLGKGRSGYQPQHFGDGTRLSIL.